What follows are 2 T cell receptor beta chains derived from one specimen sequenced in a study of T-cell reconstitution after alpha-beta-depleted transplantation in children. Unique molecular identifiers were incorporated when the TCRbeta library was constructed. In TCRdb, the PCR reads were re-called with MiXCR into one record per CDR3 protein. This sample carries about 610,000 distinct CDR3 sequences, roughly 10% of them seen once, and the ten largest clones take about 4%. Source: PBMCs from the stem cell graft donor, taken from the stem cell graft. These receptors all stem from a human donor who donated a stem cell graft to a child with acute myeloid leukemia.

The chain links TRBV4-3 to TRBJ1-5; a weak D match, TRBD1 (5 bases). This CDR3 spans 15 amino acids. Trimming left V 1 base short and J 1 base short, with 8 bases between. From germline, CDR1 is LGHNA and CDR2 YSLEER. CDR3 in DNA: TGCGCCAGCAGCCAAGGACCAGGGAGCAATCAGCCCCAGCATTTT. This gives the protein CASSQGPGSNQPQHF.

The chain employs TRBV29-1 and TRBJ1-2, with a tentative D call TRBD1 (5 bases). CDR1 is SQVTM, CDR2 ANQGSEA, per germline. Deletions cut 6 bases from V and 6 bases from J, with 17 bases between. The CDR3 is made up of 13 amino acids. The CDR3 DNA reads TGCAGCGTGGGCAGGGAGCCTAGTAATGGCTACACCTTC. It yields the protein CSVGREPSNGYTF.